This T cell receptor beta chain appears in the sequencing data of a study of blood T cell repertoires in COVID-19. On the study more broadly: Samples representing acute and convalescent COVID-19 were sourced from the United States, Italy and Spain.

As originally analysed: How many nucleated cells were present was estimated from reference gene primer amplification. Only in-frame clones appear in the TCRdb table, and some are missing; sequencing was by immunoSEQ multiplex PCR. V, J and clone size derive from that table, while D and trimming were established from the DNA sequence. Of 270,000 or so clones in the sample, approximately 83% are singletons; the top ten hold less than 15%. CDR1 SGHNT and CDR2 YYREEE come from the germline V gene (reference sequence). V lost 4 bases to trimming and J lost 3 bases, with 18 bases between them. The CDR3 runs to 16 residues.

The specimen sequenced was peripheral blood. This chain connects TRBV5-4 to TRBJ2-3; possibly TRBD2 for D (5 bases). The TCR was taken from a human donor in a cohort sampled during active COVID-19. CDR3 DNA: TGTGCCAGCAGCCCTGGAGGCCTCAGGCGGACAGATACGCAGTATTTT. Protein: CASSPGGLRRTDTQYF.